A single sample gave rise to the 2 T cell receptor beta chains below, sequenced in a study of human T cells and chemical hapten exposure. Time point: pre-sensitization, week 0. As for treatment: therapeutic diphenylcyclopropenone sensitization with weekly scalp DPC. From the RACE reads, TCRdb called clonotypes with MiXCR, one entry per CDR3 protein. The profile shows about 92,000 distinct CDR3 sequences, around 10% of them singletons. Sequencing used whole blood, obtained in connection with sensitization to the hapten diphenylcyclopropenone (DPC). The receptor source for this set is a woman between 40 and 55 years old with alopecia areata. Some clones in this sample may be carry-over from other donors' samples.

Many counts were recorded for this clonotype. The chain is built from TRBV28 and TRBJ1-2; 8 positions match TRBD1. The CDR3 contains 16 residues. V trimming: 5 bases; J trimming: 5 bases; junction bases outside the gene matches: 13. The germline gives CDR1 MDHEN, CDR2 SYDVKM. CDR3 sequence reads: CASSPQGQGFWYGYTF. Written as DNA, the CDR3 is TGTGCCAGCAGTCCCCAAGGACAGGGATTTTGGTATGGCTACACCTTC.

This clonotype was seen at least ten times. The chain uses TRBV20-1 and TRBJ2-7; D gene unclear. Germline CDR1 DFQATT, CDR2 SNEGSKA (reference sequence). The length of the CDR3 is 11 residues. Trimming stripped 5 bases from V and 3 bases from J, with 8 bases between. The CDR3 nucleotides are TGCAGTGCTCTCAAGGGCTACGAGCAGTACTTC. Translating it yields CSALKGYEQYF.